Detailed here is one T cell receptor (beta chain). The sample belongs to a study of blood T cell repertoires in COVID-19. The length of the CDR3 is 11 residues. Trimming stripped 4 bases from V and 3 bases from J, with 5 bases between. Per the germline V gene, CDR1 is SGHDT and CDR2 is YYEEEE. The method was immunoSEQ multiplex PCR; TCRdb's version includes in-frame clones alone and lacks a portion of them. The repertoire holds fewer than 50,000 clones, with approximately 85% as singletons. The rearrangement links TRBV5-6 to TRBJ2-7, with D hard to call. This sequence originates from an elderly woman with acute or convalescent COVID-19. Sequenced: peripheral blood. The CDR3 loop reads CASSHNYEQYF. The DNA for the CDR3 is TGTGCCAGCAGCCACAACTACGAGCAGTACTTC.